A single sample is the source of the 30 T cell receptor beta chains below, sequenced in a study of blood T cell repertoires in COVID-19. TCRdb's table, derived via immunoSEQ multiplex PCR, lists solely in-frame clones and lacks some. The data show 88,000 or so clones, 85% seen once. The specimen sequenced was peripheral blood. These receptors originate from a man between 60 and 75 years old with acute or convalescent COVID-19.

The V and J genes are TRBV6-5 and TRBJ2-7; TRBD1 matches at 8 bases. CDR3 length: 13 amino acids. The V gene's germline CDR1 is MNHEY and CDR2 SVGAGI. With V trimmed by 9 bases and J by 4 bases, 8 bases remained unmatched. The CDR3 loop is CASSSRGPYEQYF. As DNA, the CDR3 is TGTGCCAGTTCCTCCAGGGGGCCATACGAGCAGTACTTC.

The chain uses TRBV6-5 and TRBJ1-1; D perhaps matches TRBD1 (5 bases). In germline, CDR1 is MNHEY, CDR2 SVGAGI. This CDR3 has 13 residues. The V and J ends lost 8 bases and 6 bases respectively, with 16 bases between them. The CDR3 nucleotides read TGTGCCAGCTCGAACGGAGGGGCCGCTGAAGCTTTCTTT. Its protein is CASSNGGAAEAFF.

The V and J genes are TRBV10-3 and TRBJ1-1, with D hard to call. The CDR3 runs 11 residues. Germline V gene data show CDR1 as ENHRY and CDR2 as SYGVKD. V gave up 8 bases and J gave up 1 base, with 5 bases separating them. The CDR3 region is CAIRGNTEAFF. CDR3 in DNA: TGTGCCATCCGAGGGAACACTGAAGCTTTCTTT.

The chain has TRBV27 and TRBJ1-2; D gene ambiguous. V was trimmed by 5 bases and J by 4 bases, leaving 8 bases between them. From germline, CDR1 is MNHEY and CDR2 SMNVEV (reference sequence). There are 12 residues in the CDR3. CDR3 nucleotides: TGTGCCAGCAGTCCGGGAGGCTATGGCTACACCTTC. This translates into CASSPGGYGYTF.

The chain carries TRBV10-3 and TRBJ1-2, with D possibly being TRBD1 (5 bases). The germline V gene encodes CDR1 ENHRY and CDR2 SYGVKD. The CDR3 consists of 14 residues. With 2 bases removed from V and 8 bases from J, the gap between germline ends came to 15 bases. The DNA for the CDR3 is TGTGCCATCAGTGAGGGGGTTAGGAGGGACGGCTACACCTTC. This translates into CAISEGVRRDGYTF.

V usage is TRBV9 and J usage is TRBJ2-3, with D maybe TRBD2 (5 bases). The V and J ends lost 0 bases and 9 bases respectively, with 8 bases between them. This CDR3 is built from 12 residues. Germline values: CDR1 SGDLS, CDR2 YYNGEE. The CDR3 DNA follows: TGTGCCAGCAGCGTAGGGGAGCACACGCAGTATTTT. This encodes CASSVGEHTQYF.

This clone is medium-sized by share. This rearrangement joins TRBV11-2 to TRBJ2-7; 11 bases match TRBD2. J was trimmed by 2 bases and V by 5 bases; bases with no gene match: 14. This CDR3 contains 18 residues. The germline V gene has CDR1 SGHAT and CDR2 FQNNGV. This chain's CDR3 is CASSNRLAGSPPAYEQYF. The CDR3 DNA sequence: TGTGCCAGCAGCAATCGACTAGCGGGAAGTCCCCCTGCCTACGAGCAGTACTTC.

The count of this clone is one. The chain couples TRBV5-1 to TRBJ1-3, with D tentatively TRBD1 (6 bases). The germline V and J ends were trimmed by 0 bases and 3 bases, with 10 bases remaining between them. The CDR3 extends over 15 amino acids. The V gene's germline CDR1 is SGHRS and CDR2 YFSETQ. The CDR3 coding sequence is TGCGCCAGCAGCTTGGGAGGGGGAGATGGAAACACCATATATTTT. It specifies CASSLGGGDGNTIYF.

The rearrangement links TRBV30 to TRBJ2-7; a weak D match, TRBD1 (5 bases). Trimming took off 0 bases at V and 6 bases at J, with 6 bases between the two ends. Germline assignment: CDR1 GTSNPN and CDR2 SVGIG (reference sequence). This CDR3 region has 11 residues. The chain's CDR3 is CAWSVGAEQYF. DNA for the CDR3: TGTGCCTGGAGTGTAGGGGCCGAGCAGTACTTC.

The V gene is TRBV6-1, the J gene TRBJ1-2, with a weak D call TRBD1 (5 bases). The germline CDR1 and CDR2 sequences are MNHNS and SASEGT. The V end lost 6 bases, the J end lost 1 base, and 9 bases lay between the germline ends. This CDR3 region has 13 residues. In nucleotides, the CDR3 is TGTGCCAGCAGGCAACAGGTTAACTATGGCTACACCTTC. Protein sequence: CASRQQVNYGYTF.

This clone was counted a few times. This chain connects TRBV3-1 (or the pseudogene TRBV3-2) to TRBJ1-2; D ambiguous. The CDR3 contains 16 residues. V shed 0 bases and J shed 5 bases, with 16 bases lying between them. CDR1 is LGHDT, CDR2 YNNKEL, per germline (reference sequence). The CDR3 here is CASSQERGSPSYGYTF. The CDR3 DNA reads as TGTGCCAGCAGCCAAGAACGGGGTTCCCCCTCTTATGGCTACACCTTC.

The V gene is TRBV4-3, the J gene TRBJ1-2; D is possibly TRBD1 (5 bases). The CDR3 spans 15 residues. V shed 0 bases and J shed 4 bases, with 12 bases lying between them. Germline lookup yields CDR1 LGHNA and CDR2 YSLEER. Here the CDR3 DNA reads TGCGCCAGCAGCCAAGATCGCCGACAGCCCTATGGCTACACCTTC. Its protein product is CASSQDRRQPYGYTF.

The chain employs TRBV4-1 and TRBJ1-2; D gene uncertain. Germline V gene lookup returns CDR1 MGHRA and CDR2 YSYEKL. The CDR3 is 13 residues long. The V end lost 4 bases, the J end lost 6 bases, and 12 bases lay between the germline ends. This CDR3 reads CASSLLPSDGYTF. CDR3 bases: TGCGCCAGCAGCCTGTTGCCTTCGGATGGCTACACCTTC.

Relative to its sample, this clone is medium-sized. CDR3 in DNA: TGTGCCAGCTCACCATTCAGGACTTGGGTTGGCTACACCTTC. This encodes CASSPFRTWVGYTF. This rearrangement joins TRBV18 to TRBJ1-2; D is ambiguous. V was shortened by 2 bases and J by 7 bases, with 14 bases between the two germline ends. Germline-derived CDR1 and CDR2 are KGHSH and LQKENI. CDR3 length equals 14 residues.

The CDR3 bases are TGTGCCTGGAGATATTACCAACCAGGGGGAAAGACTGAAGCTTTCTTT. This gives the protein CAWRYYQPGGKTEAFF. The genes are TRBV30 and TRBJ1-1, with 7 bases fitting TRBD1. Trimming took 3 bases from V and 5 from J; bases not matched to a gene: 15. CDR1 is GTSNPN, CDR2 SVGIG, per germline (reference sequence). CDR3 length equals 16 residues.

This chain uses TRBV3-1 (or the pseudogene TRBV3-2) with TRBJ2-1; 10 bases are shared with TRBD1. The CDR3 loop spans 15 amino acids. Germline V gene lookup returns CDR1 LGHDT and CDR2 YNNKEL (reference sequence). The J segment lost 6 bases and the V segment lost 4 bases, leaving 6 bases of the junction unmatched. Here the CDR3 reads CASSLGTGVVNEQFF. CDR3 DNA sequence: TGTGCCAGCAGCCTGGGGACAGGGGTAGTCAATGAGCAGTTCTTC.

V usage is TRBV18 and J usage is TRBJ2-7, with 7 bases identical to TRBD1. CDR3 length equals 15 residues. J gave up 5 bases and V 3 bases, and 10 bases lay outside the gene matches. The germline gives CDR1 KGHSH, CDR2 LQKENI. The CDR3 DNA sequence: TGTGCCAGCTCACCGCCGACAGGGATTGGTCACGAGCAGTACTTC. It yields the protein CASSPPTGIGHEQYF.

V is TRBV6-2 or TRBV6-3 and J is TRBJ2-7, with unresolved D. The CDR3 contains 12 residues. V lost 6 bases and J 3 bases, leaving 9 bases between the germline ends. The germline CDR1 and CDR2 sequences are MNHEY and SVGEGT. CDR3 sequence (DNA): TGTGCCAGCAGCTGGAGACTCTACGAGCAGTACTTC. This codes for CASSWRLYEQYF.

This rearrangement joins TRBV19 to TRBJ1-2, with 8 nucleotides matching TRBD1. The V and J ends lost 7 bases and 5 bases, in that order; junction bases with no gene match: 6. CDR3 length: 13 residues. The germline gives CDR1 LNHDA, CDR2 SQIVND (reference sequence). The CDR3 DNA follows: TGTGCCAGTACTCTGGACAGGGAATATGGCTACACCTTC. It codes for CASTLDREYGYTF.

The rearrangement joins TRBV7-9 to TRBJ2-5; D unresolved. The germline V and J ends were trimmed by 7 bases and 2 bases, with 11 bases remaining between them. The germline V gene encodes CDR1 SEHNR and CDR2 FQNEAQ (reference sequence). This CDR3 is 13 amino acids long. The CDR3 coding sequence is TGTGCCAGCATGGGCAGATATCAAGAGACCCAGTACTTC. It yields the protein CASMGRYQETQYF.

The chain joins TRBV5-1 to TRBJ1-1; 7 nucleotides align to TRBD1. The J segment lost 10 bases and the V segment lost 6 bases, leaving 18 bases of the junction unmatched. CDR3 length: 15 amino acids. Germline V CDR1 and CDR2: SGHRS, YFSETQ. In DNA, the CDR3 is TGCGCCAGCAACCGAGGCAGGGGGGAAAGTACGGTAGCTTTCTTT. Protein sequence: CASNRGRGESTVAFF.

CDR3 sequence (DNA): TGCGCCAGCAGCCGAACGACTTTTCGCACAGATACGCAGTATTTT. This gives the protein CASSRTTFRTDTQYF. The genes are TRBV4-3 and TRBJ2-3; D is uncertain. CDR3 length: 15 residues. Germline lookup yields CDR1 LGHNA and CDR2 YSLEER. V shed 4 bases and J shed 1 base, with 12 bases lying between them.

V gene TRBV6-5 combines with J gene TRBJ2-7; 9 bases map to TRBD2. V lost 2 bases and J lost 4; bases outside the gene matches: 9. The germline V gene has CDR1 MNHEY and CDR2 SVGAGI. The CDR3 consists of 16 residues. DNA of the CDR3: TGTGCCAGCAGTTACGGCGGACTAGCGAAAGGATACGAGCAGTACTTC. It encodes CASSYGGLAKGYEQYF.

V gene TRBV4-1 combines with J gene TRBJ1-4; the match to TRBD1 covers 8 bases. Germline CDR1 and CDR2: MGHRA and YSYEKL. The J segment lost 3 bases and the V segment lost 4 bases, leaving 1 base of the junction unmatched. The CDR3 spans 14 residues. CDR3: CASSPTGANEKLFF. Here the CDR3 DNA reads TGCGCCAGCAGCCCGACAGGGGCTAATGAAAAACTGTTTTTT.

As DNA, the CDR3 is TGTGCCAGCAGCCACACTGCGAACACTGAAGCTTTCTTT. It is translated as CASSHTANTEAFF. The rearrangement links TRBV3-1 (or the pseudogene TRBV3-2) to TRBJ1-1, with D uncertain. V lost 3 bases to trimming and J lost 1 base, with 6 bases between them. In germline, CDR1 is LGHDT, CDR2 YNNKEL (reference sequence). The length of the CDR3 is 13 residues.

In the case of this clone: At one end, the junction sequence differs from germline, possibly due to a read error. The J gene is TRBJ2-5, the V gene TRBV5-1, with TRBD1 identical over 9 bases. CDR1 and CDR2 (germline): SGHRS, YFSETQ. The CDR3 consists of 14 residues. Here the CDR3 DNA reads TGCGCCAGCAGCTTGGTGACAGGGGGGGAGACCCAATACTTC. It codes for CASSLVTGGETQYF.

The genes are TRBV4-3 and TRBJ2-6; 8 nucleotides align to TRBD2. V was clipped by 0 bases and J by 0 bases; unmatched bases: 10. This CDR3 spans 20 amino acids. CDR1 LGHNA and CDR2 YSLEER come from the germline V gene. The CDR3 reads CASSQDVVRGASSGANVLTF. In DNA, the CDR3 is TGCGCCAGCAGCCAAGATGTCGTGCGGGGGGCGAGCTCTGGGGCCAACGTCCTGACTTTC.

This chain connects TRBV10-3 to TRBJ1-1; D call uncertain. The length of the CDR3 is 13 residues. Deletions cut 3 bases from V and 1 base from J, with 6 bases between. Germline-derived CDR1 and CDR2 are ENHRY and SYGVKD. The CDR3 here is CAISDRGNTEAFF. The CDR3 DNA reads TGTGCCATCAGTGATCGGGGGAACACTGAAGCTTTCTTT.

In nucleotides, the CDR3 is TGTGCCAGCAGCTTAACCGTCGGTGATGGCTACACCTTC. Residues: CASSLTVGDGYTF. J is TRBJ1-2 and V is TRBV7-3; D not certain. This CDR3 contains 13 residues. Germline V CDR1 and CDR2: SGHTA, FQGTGA. The V and J ends lost 0 bases and 6 bases respectively, with 8 bases between them.

CDR3 nucleotides: TGTGCCAGCAGCCGGTACGACAGGACAGGCTCTGGAAACACCATATATTTT. Its protein is CASSRYDRTGSGNTIYF. The chain employs TRBV4-2 and TRBJ1-3; 7 bases are a match to TRBD1. Germline V lookup: CDR1 LGHNA, CDR2 YNFKEQ. V lost 4 bases and J lost 0; bases outside the gene matches: 9. The CDR3 runs 17 residues.